This entry lists 26 T cell receptor beta chains sequenced from one sample in a study of T-cell reconstitution after alpha-beta-depleted transplantation in children. TCRbeta library construction was performed incorporating unique molecular identifiers. TCRdb ran MiXCR on the PCR reads and lists one entry per CDR3 protein. The sample carries 360,000 or so distinct CDR3 sequences, 20% recorded once. Specimen: PBMCs from the stem cell graft donor, collected from the stem cell graft. The receptors derive from a human donor who donated a stem cell graft to a child with acute myeloid leukemia.

The chain employs TRBV28 and TRBJ2-7; TRBD1 is a possible D gene (5 bases). V was pared by 4 bases and J by 3 bases, with 10 bases between. This CDR3 region has 13 residues. Looked up from germline, CDR1 is MDHEN and CDR2 is SYDVKM. CDR3 sequence: CASSSTENYEQYF. Written as DNA, the CDR3 is TGTGCCAGCAGTTCGACAGAAAACTACGAGCAGTACTTC.

The table lists this clonotype with many counts. The chain carries TRBV27 and TRBJ2-5, with 8 bases lining up with TRBD2. The length of the CDR3 is 19 residues. Germline CDR1 MNHEY, CDR2 SMNVEV (reference sequence). Trimming at V came to 7 bases and at J to 2 bases, leaving 21 bases not matched to a gene. This CDR3 reads CASKRGTGLLAGRQETQYF. The CDR3 bases are TGTGCCAGCAAACGAGGTACAGGGCTTCTAGCGGGCAGACAAGAGACCCAGTACTTC.

This rearrangement joins TRBV5-1 to TRBJ2-1; a possible D gene is TRBD2 (6 bases). Per the germline V gene, CDR1 is SGHRS and CDR2 is YFSETQ. V lost 0 bases and J 6 bases, leaving 19 bases between the germline ends. The CDR3 runs to 17 residues. For the CDR3, the DNA is TGCGCCAGCAGCTTGGATGTTCCATTAGCGGTAGGCAATGAGCAGTTCTTC. It translates to CASSLDVPLAVGNEQFF.

This clonotype was seen a few times. The chain has TRBV5-1 and TRBJ2-7; 8 bases fit TRBD1. The CDR3 loop spans 13 amino acids. Trimming removed 5 bases from V and 4 bases from J; junction bases left unmatched: 5. Looked up from germline, CDR1 is SGHRS and CDR2 is YFSETQ. CDR3 protein: CASRQGQDYEQYF. CDR3 sequence (DNA): TGCGCCAGCAGACAGGGACAGGATTACGAGCAGTACTTC.

This clonotype was counted a few times. This rearrangement joins TRBV20-1 to TRBJ2-3; 8 bases match TRBD2. CDR1 and CDR2 from the germline V gene are DFQATT and SNEGSKA (reference sequence). After removal of 6 bases from V and 2 bases from J, the junction contained 10 bases not matched to a gene. This CDR3 comprises 15 residues. CDR3 bases: TGCAGTGCAGAAACTAGCGGAAGTTACACAGATACGCAGTATTTT. This gives the protein CSAETSGSYTDTQYF.

The chain has TRBV13 and TRBJ2-4; 7 bases are shared with TRBD2. This CDR3 comprises 15 residues. V was clipped by 3 bases and J by 1 base; unmatched bases: 3. CDR1 and CDR2 (germline): PRHDT, FYEKMQ (reference sequence). This CDR3 is CASSFRREAKNIQYF. CDR3 DNA sequence: TGTGCCAGCAGCTTTAGGCGGGAGGCCAAAAACATTCAGTACTTC.

The chain joins TRBV15 to TRBJ2-3, with 10 bases identical to TRBD2. V gave up 1 base and J gave up 1 base; unmatched junction bases: 11. Germline values: CDR1 LNHNV, CDR2 YYDKDF (reference sequence). The CDR3 contains 19 residues. Here the CDR3 DNA reads TGTGCCACCAGCAGAGTTTTCAGGGACCTAGCGGGAGGCACAGATACGCAGTATTTT. It is translated as CATSRVFRDLAGGTDTQYF.

This rearrangement joins TRBV24-1 to TRBJ1-2; perhaps TRBD1 as D (5 bases). V was pared by 4 bases and J by 4 bases, with 12 bases between. The CDR3 is made up of 14 amino acids. Germline CDR1 and CDR2: KGHDR and SFDVKD. The CDR3 spells CATSDPSGTYGYTF. CDR3 DNA sequence: TGTGCCACCAGTGACCCGTCAGGGACCTATGGCTACACCTTC.

CDR3 loop: CSVEGYGASSYEQYF. DNA for the CDR3: TGCAGCGTTGAAGGCTACGGGGCGAGCTCCTACGAGCAGTACTTC. The chain employs TRBV29-1 and TRBJ2-7; D may correspond to TRBD1 or TRBD2 (5 bases each). This CDR3 comprises 15 residues. The V gene's germline CDR1 is SQVTM and CDR2 ANQGSEA. V was pared by 1 base and J by 0 bases, with 13 bases between.

This clonotype was counted between two and nine times. The rearrangement uses TRBV4-2 and TRBJ2-1, with 11 bases aligning to TRBD2. CDR1 and CDR2 from the germline V gene are LGHNA and YNFKEQ. This CDR3 region has 20 residues. Trimming took 1 base from V and 0 from J; bases not matched to a gene: 11. CDR3 loop: CASSQGLGLAVRASYNEQFF. CDR3 sequence (DNA): TGTGCCAGCAGCCAAGGTCTGGGACTAGCGGTAAGAGCCTCCTACAATGAGCAGTTCTTC.

In its sample, this clonotype was seen many times. J is TRBJ2-3 and V is TRBV6-5; tentatively, D is TRBD2 (6 bases). Trimming pared 3 bases from V and 0 bases from J, leaving 13 bases between. Germline assignment: CDR1 MNHEY and CDR2 SVGAGI. This CDR3 is 16 amino acids long. The CDR3 nucleotides are TGTGCCAGCAGTTATGGGGCGGGGCCTAGCACAGATACGCAGTATTTT. It codes for CASSYGAGPSTDTQYF.

As concerns this clonotype: Given a much more abundant clone one base away, this may be a read error. This sequence joins TRBV11-2 and TRBJ1-6; D not certain. The CDR3 is made up of 11 amino acids. CDR1 is SGHAT, CDR2 FQNNGV, per germline. V lost 5 bases and J 6 bases, leaving 2 bases between the germline ends. CDR3 sequence: CASSRNSPLHF. The CDR3, as DNA: TGTGCCAGCAGCCGTAATTCACCCCTCCACTTT.

V is TRBV4-1 and J is TRBJ2-7; 8 positions match TRBD2. The CDR3 is made up of 16 amino acids. Germline-derived CDR1 and CDR2 are MGHRA and YSYEKL. V dropped 4 bases and J dropped 6; count of bases not matched to a gene: 14. The CDR3 loop reads CASSPEGRTSLVEQYF. In nucleotides, the CDR3 is TGCGCCAGCAGCCCCGAAGGCAGGACTAGCCTGGTCGAGCAGTACTTC.

CDR3 coding DNA: TGTGCCAGCAGTTTACACCGGGGGGTCGGCGAGCAGTACTTC. Protein: CASSLHRGVGEQYF. V usage is TRBV28 and J usage is TRBJ2-7; TRBD2 matches at 7 bases. This CDR3 has 14 amino acids. V dropped 2 bases and J dropped 6; count of bases not matched to a gene: 7. The germline V gene has CDR1 MDHEN and CDR2 SYDVKM.

This chain uses TRBV27 with TRBJ2-1; the D gene is possibly TRBD2 (6 bases). Trimming removed 0 bases from V and 6 bases from J, with 9 bases in between. CDR1 and CDR2 (germline): MNHEY, SMNVEV (reference sequence). This CDR3 contains 14 residues. The CDR3 DNA reads TGTGCCAGCAGTTTATCCCTAGCGACCAATGAGCAGTTCTTC. Translation gives CASSLSLATNEQFF.

This clonotype was observed a few times. The chain carries TRBV12-3 or TRBV12-4 and TRBJ1-5, with D perhaps TRBD1 (5 bases). The CDR3 extends over 15 amino acids. Trimming took 1 base from V and 5 from J, leaving 12 bases between them. This chain's CDR3 is CASSLVAGNDQPQHF. In nucleotides, the CDR3 is TGTGCCAGCAGTTTAGTCGCAGGGAACGATCAGCCCCAGCATTTT.

This clonotype appeared many times. The chain uses TRBV12-3 or TRBV12-4 and TRBJ2-5; a possible D gene is TRBD2 (6 bases). V was trimmed by 3 bases and J by 5 bases, leaving 10 bases between them. There are 13 residues in the CDR3. This chain's CDR3 is CASSFGGEETQYF. The CDR3 DNA follows: TGTGCCAGCAGTTTCGGGGGAGAGGAGACCCAGTACTTC.

In its sample, this clonotype was seen many times. The chain has TRBV24-1 and TRBJ2-5, with D perhaps given as TRBD1 or TRBD2 (5 bases each). Germline CDR1 reads KGHDR; CDR2 reads SFDVKD. The V end lost 9 bases, the J end lost 1 base, and 20 bases lay between the germline ends. CDR3 length equals 16 residues. The DNA for the CDR3 is TGTGCCACCGGGGCCAGCGGCGATAACACCCAAGAGACCCAGTACTTC. It is translated as CATGASGDNTQETQYF.

The genes are TRBV12-3 or TRBV12-4 and TRBJ2-7, with D possibly called TRBD1 or TRBD2 (5 bases each). The CDR3 spans 14 residues. The ends were cut back, 1 base at V and 2 bases at J, with 9 bases in the middle. CDR3 in amino acids: CASSLERGPYEQYF. CDR3 nucleotide sequence: TGTGCCAGCAGTTTAGAGAGGGGCCCCTACGAGCAGTACTTC.

This clonotype was observed a handful of times. The chain employs TRBV2 and TRBJ1-4; a possible D gene is TRBD1 (6 bases). Trimming removed 7 bases at V and 0 bases at J, with 9 bases between. Germline V gene data show CDR1 as SNHLY and CDR2 as FYNNEI. This CDR3 contains 14 residues. CDR3 amino acids: CASNKGATNEKLFF. CDR3 coding DNA: TGTGCCAGCAACAAGGGGGCAACTAATGAAAAACTGTTTTTT.

CDR3 sequence (DNA): TGCAGTGTAACGACTAGCTCCTACAATGAGCAGTTCTTC. Encoded protein: CSVTTSSYNEQFF. The rearrangement joins TRBV20-1 to TRBJ2-1; D perhaps matches TRBD2 (6 bases). Germline values: CDR1 DFQATT, CDR2 SNEGSKA (reference sequence). The V end lost 7 bases, the J end lost 0 bases, and 10 bases lay between the germline ends. The CDR3 contains 13 residues.

The genes are TRBV12-3 or TRBV12-4 and TRBJ2-6; D may be TRBD1 (6 bases). V lost 8 bases to trimming and J lost 0 bases, with 11 bases between them. This CDR3 region has 15 residues. CDR3: CASGTPRSGANVLTF. The CDR3 bases are TGTGCCAGCGGGACACCCCGCTCTGGGGCCAACGTCCTGACTTTC.

This clonotype was observed many times. The genes are TRBV20-1 and TRBJ2-1; tentative D call: TRBD1 (6 bases). This CDR3 has 15 amino acids. The V gene lost 2 bases and the J gene lost 1 base, with 12 bases spanning the gap. CDR1 and CDR2 (germline): DFQATT, SNEGSKA (reference sequence). The CDR3 here is CSARMAGVSYNEQFF. The CDR3 region has the DNA TGCAGTGCTAGAATGGCAGGGGTATCCTACAATGAGCAGTTCTTC.

The chain links TRBV24-1 to TRBJ1-5; D call uncertain. Trimming removed 4 bases at V and 11 bases at J, with 17 bases between. Germline lookup yields CDR1 KGHDR and CDR2 SFDVKD. The CDR3 sequence is 14 residues long. In DNA, the CDR3 is TGTGCCACCAGTGACACGAATGCCGGGTTGGCCCAGCATTTT. This codes for CATSDTNAGLAQHF.

In its sample, this clonotype was seen many times. The CDR3 loop reads CASSRGRDDGYTF. Here the CDR3 DNA reads TGTGCCAGCAGCCGGGGCAGGGATGATGGCTACACCTTC. V gene TRBV16 combines with J gene TRBJ1-2, with a weak D call TRBD1 (5 bases). Trimming cost V 4 bases and J 6 bases, with 12 bases left between them. The CDR3 spans 13 residues. CDR1 is KGHSY, CDR2 FQNENV, per germline.

This clonotype was counted between two and nine times. The CDR3, as DNA: TGTGCCAGCAGCAAGCGCGTCCCTGGGACTAGCGGGATGGCCAAAAACATTCAGTACTTC. This translates into CASSKRVPGTSGMAKNIQYF. This sequence joins TRBV21-1 and TRBJ2-4; the D call in the table, TRBD2, was not verified against the DNA. TRBV21-1 corresponds to a pseudogene. The CDR3 length is 20 residues.